Listed here is a single TCR beta chain. Its antigen is still unknown. This specimen belongs to a study of T cell responses to AZD1222 COVID-19 vaccine. Study information: Second-dose recipients at about 4 or about 12 weeks were treated as one pooled group. Study outcomes and limitations: Clonal diversity may have been underestimated, and the donors were mostly white British, with more females than males.

Repertoires were generated with immunoSEQ multiplex PCR, while TCRdb's copy carries only in-frame clones and drops some. The sample lists 80,000 to 130,000 clones, 70% to 90% occurring once. CDR3 length equals 13 residues. Germline loops: CDR1 MDHEN, CDR2 SYDVKM. Trimming removed 5 bases at V and 7 bases at J, with 14 bases between. The genes are TRBV28 and TRBJ1-1; D possibly corresponds to TRBD1 (5 bases). This TCR was sampled from an adult in good health. Specimen: peripheral blood, collected on day 0 of AZD1222 vaccination. CDR3 in DNA: TGTGCCAGCAGTCTGGGGAACGGGGGTGAAGCTTTCTTT. Its protein is CASSLGNGGEAFF.